The T cell receptor beta chain described here comes from a study of T-cell memory formation after mild COVID-19. Study-wide points: In second-wave clones peaking day 37, SARS-CoV-2 specificity remained unconfirmed. CM and EM subsets held most contracting CD4+ clones; EMRA held CD8+ ones.

The germline V gene encodes CDR1 SGHVS and CDR2 FQNEAQ. CDR3 size: 15 residues. The germline V and J ends were trimmed by 5 bases and 6 bases, with 16 bases remaining between them. This clonotype was counted only a few times. Its antigen is as yet unknown. Barcoded TCR alpha and TCR beta cDNA libraries with UMIs came from 5'RACE using constant-segment primers. TCRdb fed the 5' RACE reads into MiXCR, producing one record per CDR3 protein. The sample comprises a few hundred thousand distinct CDR3 sequences, 15% of which are singletons, and around 24% rests with the top ten. Input material: PBMCs or a T cell subset sorted from them (not recorded which). The chain uses TRBV7-8 and TRBJ1-4; D possibly corresponds to TRBD1 (6 bases). The TCR originated in a man younger than 35 who had mild COVID-19 (a few samples of this study predate the infection). Cell type and time point are not known. The CDR3 region has the DNA TGTGCCAGCAGCAGAGGACAGCCGTTATATGAAAAACTGTTTTTT. This gives the protein CASSRGQPLYEKLFF.